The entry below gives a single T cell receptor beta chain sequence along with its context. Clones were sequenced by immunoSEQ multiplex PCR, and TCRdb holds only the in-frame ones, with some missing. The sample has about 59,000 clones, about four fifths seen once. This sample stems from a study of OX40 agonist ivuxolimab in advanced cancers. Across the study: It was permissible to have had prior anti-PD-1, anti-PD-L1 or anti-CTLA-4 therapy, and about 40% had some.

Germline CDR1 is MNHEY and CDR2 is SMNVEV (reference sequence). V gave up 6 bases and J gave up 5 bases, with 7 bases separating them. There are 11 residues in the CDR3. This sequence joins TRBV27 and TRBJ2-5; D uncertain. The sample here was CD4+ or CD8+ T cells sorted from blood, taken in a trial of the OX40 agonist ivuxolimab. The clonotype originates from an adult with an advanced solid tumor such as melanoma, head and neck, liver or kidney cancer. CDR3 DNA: TGTGCCAGCAGCATAGGGGAGACCCAGTACTTC. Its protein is CASSIGETQYF.